The 29 T cell receptor beta chains below come from one sample, sequenced in a study of shared clonotypes between healthy human individuals (dated by TCRdb to 2020 to 2022). Library generation was performed with the immunoSEQ multiplex PCR assay. What TCRdb holds here is the immuneACCESS table cut down to in-frame rearrangements. Part of the clones is not present; checked against another copy, under half of the missing clones reflect an unresolved V gene, and the others are unexplained. The sample yields some 790,000 clones; approximately 77% were counted once. The ten largest clones add up to under 2% of the sample. Sequencing was done on a sample of memory CD4+ T cells sorted from blood. Sample cell subset or site, as interpreted from the label and publication: CD45RA-negative fraction. The receptors come from a woman in her 30s in good health.

The chain is built from TRBV28 and TRBJ2-1; the match to TRBD2 covers 8 bases. The germline V gene encodes CDR1 MDHEN and CDR2 SYDVKM. The CDR3 spans 15 residues. Unmatched junction bases numbered 8, after V lost 6 bases and J lost 4 bases. CDR3 region: CASSTRERGYNEQFF. The CDR3 DNA sequence: TGTGCCAGCAGCACCCGGGAGCGGGGGTACAATGAGCAGTTCTTC.

The chain uses TRBV5-1 and TRBJ2-5, with D possibly being TRBD2 (5 bases). Trimming shortened V by 6 bases and J by 5 bases, and 11 bases separated the two germline ends. The CDR3 sequence is 12 residues long. Germline V gene lookup returns CDR1 SGHRS and CDR2 YFSETQ. The DNA for the CDR3 is TGCGCCAGCAACACTGGGAGCGAGACCCAGTACTTC. Protein sequence: CASNTGSETQYF.

V gene TRBV4-1 combines with J gene TRBJ2-5, with TRBD2 as a possible D gene (6 bases). Germline CDR1 and CDR2: MGHRA and YSYEKL. The ends were cut back, 1 base at V and 5 bases at J, with 23 bases in the middle. The CDR3 runs to 18 residues. The chain's CDR3 is CASSQGIGRSGGVETQYF. The CDR3 bases are TGCGCCAGCAGCCAAGGGATCGGTAGGAGTGGCGGGGTTGAGACCCAGTACTTC.

The chain uses TRBV28 and TRBJ2-7, with a tentative D call TRBD2 (6 bases). V was trimmed by 7 bases and J by 3 bases, leaving 19 bases between them. Germline CDR1 MDHEN, CDR2 SYDVKM. The CDR3 loop spans 15 amino acids. The CDR3 DNA reads as TGTGCCAGCACCACCGGACTACTCAACATCTACGAGCAGTACTTC. Translating gives CASTTGLLNIYEQYF.

In this sample, this clone turned up a few times. This chain joins TRBV2 and TRBJ2-2, with 7 positions matching TRBD1. From germline, CDR1 is SNHLY and CDR2 FYNNEI. There are 14 residues in the CDR3. Trimming cost V 8 bases and J 4 bases; bases outside gene matches: 7. The CDR3 reads CASQGQLSTGELFF. CDR3 nucleotides: TGTGCCAGCCAGGGACAGCTCTCCACCGGGGAGCTGTTTTTT. The whole variable domain, remainder taken from reference TRBV2 and TRBJ2-2, is EPEVTQTPSHQVTQMGQEVILRCVPISNHLYFYWYRQILGQKVEFLVSFYNNEISEKSEIFDDQFSVERPDGSNFTLKIRSTKLEDSAMYFCASQGQLSTGELFFGEGSRLTVL.

The chain has TRBV25-1 and TRBJ2-7; 8 nucleotides line up with TRBD2. Germline trimming cut 9 bases from V and 2 bases from J; bases unmatched to any gene: 9. The CDR3 extends over 14 amino acids. Germline-derived CDR1 and CDR2 are MGHDK and SYGVNS. This CDR3 reads CARRWCGRPYEQYF. Here the CDR3 DNA reads TGTGCCAGACGGTGGTGCGGGAGGCCCTACGAGCAGTACTTC.

This clone was seen a few times. The V gene is TRBV29-1, the J gene TRBJ2-1; no clear D. V gave up 7 bases and J gave up 2 bases, with 12 bases separating them. The germline V gene has CDR1 SQVTM and CDR2 ANQGSEA. The CDR3 spans 13 residues. Here the CDR3 DNA reads TGCAGCGGACGCTCTTGGGCCTACAATGAGCAGTTCTTC. Its translation is CSGRSWAYNEQFF.

The chain carries TRBV11-2 and TRBJ2-1, with D hard to call. The V end lost 2 bases, the J end lost 12 bases, and 14 bases lay between the germline ends. The CDR3 has 13 residues. CDR1 is SGHAT and CDR2 is FQNNGV in the germline V gene. CDR3 bases: TGTGCCAGCAGCTTAAGTAGCCCCTTCGGGCAGTTCTTC. Translation: CASSLSSPFGQFF.

This clone has just a few counts. The J gene is TRBJ2-7, the V gene TRBV28; D perhaps matches TRBD2 (6 bases). Germline loops: CDR1 MDHEN, CDR2 SYDVKM. The V gene lost 6 bases and the J gene lost 3 bases, with 24 bases spanning the gap. This CDR3 is 17 amino acids long. CDR3 sequence (DNA): TGTGCCAGCAGACAAACCCTCGGGGGAAAAAGCTTCTACGAGCAGTACTTC. Its protein product is CASRQTLGGKSFYEQYF. Complete variable domain (other parts from reference TRBV28 and TRBJ2-7): DVKVTQSSRYLVKRTGEKVFLECVQDMDHENMFWYRQDPGLGLRLIYFSYDVKMKEKGDIPEGYSVSREKKERFSLILESASTNQTSMYLCASRQTLGGKSFYEQYFGPGTRLTVT.

The chain joins TRBV29-1 to TRBJ2-5; TRBD2 agrees at 7 bases. The V gene's germline CDR1 is SQVTM and CDR2 ANQGSEA. The CDR3 length is 14 residues. V gave up 3 bases and J gave up 0 bases; unmatched junction bases: 4. Written as DNA, the CDR3 is TGCAGCGTTGAGCTGAGCGGGAACCAAGAGACCCAGTACTTC. It translates to CSVELSGNQETQYF. Full variable domain (rest looked up from reference TRBV29-1 and TRBJ2-5): SAVISQKPSRDICQRGTSLTIQCQVDSQVTMMFWYRQQPGQSLTLIATANQGSEATYESGFVIDKFPISRPNLTFSTLTVSNMSPEDSSIYLCSVELSGNQETQYFGPGTRLLVL.

J is TRBJ2-1 and V is TRBV18; 8 nucleotides line up with TRBD1. CDR1 and CDR2 from the germline V gene are KGHSH and LQKENI. The V and J ends lost 3 bases and 0 bases, in that order; junction bases with no gene match: 4. The CDR3 consists of 16 residues. CDR3 sequence (DNA): TGTGCCAGCTCACCCAGGACAGGGAGCTCCTACAATGAGCAGTTCTTC. Its translation: CASSPRTGSSYNEQFF.

The chain links TRBV19 to TRBJ2-5, with D possibly being TRBD1 (7 bases). The J call is in doubt because the DNA end fits TRBJ2-7 better. Germline lookup yields CDR1 LNHDA and CDR2 SQIVND (reference sequence). CDR3 size: 13 residues. The CDR3, as DNA: TGTGCCAGGAGGGGGCTAGCGCACTACGAGCAGTACTTC. It yields the protein CARRGLAHYEQYF.

The CDR3 nucleotides read TGTGCCAGCAGCTTTGGGGATTCACCCCTCCACTTT. Translation: CASSFGDSPLHF. J is TRBJ1-6 and V is TRBV11-2; D is undetermined. Per germline, CDR1 SGHAT and CDR2 FQNNGV. Deletions cut 3 bases from V and 8 bases from J, with 5 bases between. This CDR3 is 12 amino acids long.

The chain's CDR3 is CASSWGAGYEQYF. The CDR3 DNA reads as TGTGCCAGCAGCTGGGGGGCGGGGTACGAGCAGTACTTC. The chain combines TRBV11-2 with TRBJ2-7; either TRBD1 or TRBD2 may fit D (6 bases each). V lost 4 bases, J lost 4 bases, and 11 bases lay in between. Per the germline V gene, CDR1 is SGHAT and CDR2 is FQNNGV. The length of the CDR3 is 13 residues. Filled out from reference TRBV11-2 and TRBJ2-7, the complete variable domain reads EAGVAQSPRYKIIEKRQSVAFWCNPISGHATLYWYQQILGQGPKLLIQFQNNGVVDDSQLPKDRFSAERLKGVDSTLKIQPAKLEDSAVYLCASSWGAGYEQYFGPGTRLTVT.

V is TRBV27 and J is TRBJ1-2; 8 bases are shared with TRBD1. The CDR3 contains 16 residues. J gave up 5 bases and V 6 bases, and 14 bases lay outside the gene matches. Germline V gene lookup returns CDR1 MNHEY and CDR2 SMNVEV (reference sequence). DNA for the CDR3: TGTGCCAGCAGCCCAAGCGGAAACAGGGGGGGGTATGGCTACACCTTC. Encoded protein: CASSPSGNRGGYGYTF.

The chain links TRBV5-1 to TRBJ2-1; no clear D gene. CDR3 size: 16 residues. Germline V gene lookup returns CDR1 SGHRS and CDR2 YFSETQ. The V and J ends lost 0 bases and 6 bases respectively, with 16 bases between them. The CDR3, as DNA: TGCGCCAGCAGCTTGGTGGGGTCGGCTGGCCTCAATGAGCAGTTCTTC. This sequence encodes CASSLVGSAGLNEQFF. Full variable domain (rest looked up from reference TRBV5-1 and TRBJ2-1): KAGVTQTPRYLIKTRGQQVTLSCSPISGHRSVSWYQQTPGQGLQFLFEYFSETQRNKGNFPGRFSGRQFSNSRSEMNVSTLELGDSALYLCASSLVGSAGLNEQFFGPGTRLTVL.

The CDR3 DNA sequence: TGTGCCACCTGGGGTGAAAAACTGTTTTTT. Protein sequence: CATWGEKLFF. The genes are TRBV28 and TRBJ1-4; D is unclear. The CDR3 loop spans 10 amino acids. From germline, CDR1 is MDHEN and CDR2 SYDVKM. Trimming took 10 bases from V and 7 from J, leaving 7 bases between them.

This chain uses TRBV7-9 with TRBJ2-1; 9 nucleotides agree with TRBD1. The CDR3 loop spans 14 amino acids. Trimming removed 5 bases from V and 5 bases from J; junction bases left unmatched: 4. Germline-derived CDR1 and CDR2 are SEHNR and FQNEAQ (reference sequence). The CDR3 bases are TGTGCCAGCAGCCCCGGGACAGGGAACAATGAGCAGTTCTTC. Protein sequence: CASSPGTGNNEQFF.

The gene calls are TRBV7-2 and TRBJ2-7; tentatively, D is TRBD1 or TRBD2 (6 bases each). V gave up 3 bases and J gave up 1 base, with 13 bases separating them. The CDR3 contains 15 residues. In germline, CDR1 is SGHTA, CDR2 FQGNSA. The CDR3 protein is CASSFPGARSYEQYF. CDR3 bases: TGTGCCAGCAGCTTCCCGGGGGCGCGATCCTACGAGCAGTACTTC.

This chain links TRBV15 with TRBJ2-7; 7 bases agree with TRBD2. With V trimmed by 5 bases and J by 9 bases, 7 bases remained unmatched. Germline V gene data show CDR1 as LNHNV and CDR2 as YYDKDF (reference sequence). The CDR3 totals 12 residues. The chain's CDR3 is CATSGSSGTQYF. The DNA of the CDR3 is TGTGCCACCAGCGGTTCTAGCGGAACGCAGTACTTC.

The rearrangement links TRBV19 to TRBJ1-5; D is unclear. There are 17 residues in the CDR3. Germline CDR1 reads LNHDA; CDR2 reads SQIVND (reference sequence). Deletions cut 1 base from V and 0 bases from J, with 13 bases between. The CDR3 nucleotides are TGTGCCAGTAGTATAGTTTACGGCCTTTATAGCAATCAGCCCCAGCATTTT. The encoded protein is CASSIVYGLYSNQPQHF.

The CDR3 loop reads CASSYSTELGYTF. Written as DNA, the CDR3 is TGTGCCAGCAGTTACAGCACCGAGCTCGGCTACACCTTC. J is TRBJ1-2 and V is TRBV6-5; unclear D gene. CDR3 length: 13 amino acids. Germline values: CDR1 MNHEY, CDR2 SVGAGI. V lost 2 bases to trimming and J lost 8 bases, with 12 bases between them.

The chain employs TRBV2 and TRBJ1-2, with D unresolved. The V gene's germline CDR1 is SNHLY and CDR2 FYNNEI. The CDR3 runs 13 residues. The germline V and J ends were trimmed by 6 bases and 5 bases, with 13 bases remaining between them. The CDR3 DNA follows: TGTGCCAGCAGCGAGTTGGGTGGATATGGCTACACCTTC. Its translation is CASSELGGYGYTF.

This clone was detected only a few times. The chain is built from TRBV28 and TRBJ1-3; no clear D gene. The CDR3 totals 14 residues. Germline loops: CDR1 MDHEN, CDR2 SYDVKM. The V and J ends lost 6 bases and 0 bases respectively, with 9 bases between them. DNA for the CDR3: TGTGCCAGCAGCCGAGCCTACTCTGGAAACACCATATATTTT. This sequence encodes CASSRAYSGNTIYF.

The J gene is TRBJ2-3, the V gene TRBV5-1; D possibly uses TRBD1 or TRBD2 (5 bases each). Germline V lookup: CDR1 SGHRS, CDR2 YFSETQ. The CDR3 consists of 18 residues. Trimming removed 1 base from V and 4 bases from J, with 22 bases in between. CDR3 coding DNA: TGCGCCAGCAGCTTGTACCCCTACGAGCGGTTGGGGCCAGATACGCAGTATTTT. Translating it yields CASSLYPYERLGPDTQYF.

V is TRBV6-5 and J is TRBJ2-2, with D possibly being TRBD1 or TRBD2 (5 bases each). CDR1 is MNHEY and CDR2 is SVGAGI in the germline V gene. The CDR3 has 13 residues. The ends were cut back, 7 bases at V and 6 bases at J, with 12 bases in the middle. The CDR3 DNA reads as TGTGCCAGCACGGCCCCGGGGCCCGGGGAGCTGTTTTTT. The encoded protein is CASTAPGPGELFF.

J is TRBJ2-4 and V is TRBV10-2, with no clear D. Trimming took off 4 bases at V and 9 bases at J, with 10 bases between the two ends. Germline V lookup: CDR1 WSHSY, CDR2 SAAADI. The CDR3 has 12 amino acids. CDR3 nucleotide sequence: TGCGCCAGCAGTGGTAGGAAATCCATTCAGTACTTC. Amino acid sequence: CASSGRKSIQYF.

The chain links TRBV28 to TRBJ1-2; no firm D call. Trimming took off 7 bases at V and 6 bases at J, with 15 bases between the two ends. The germline CDR1 and CDR2 sequences are MDHEN and SYDVKM. The CDR3 spans 13 residues. CDR3 protein: CASKVGSYDGYTF. CDR3 sequence (DNA): TGTGCCAGCAAGGTCGGGAGTTATGATGGCTACACCTTC.

This clone was detected only a few times. CDR3 in amino acids: CASSFGSRGETQYF. CDR3 DNA: TGTGCCAGCAGCTTCGGTAGCCGGGGGGAGACCCAGTACTTC. J is TRBJ2-5 and V is TRBV11-2, with a weak D call TRBD2 (6 bases). The CDR3 spans 14 residues. Trimming shortened V by 3 bases and J by 5 bases, and 13 bases separated the two germline ends. In germline, CDR1 is SGHAT, CDR2 FQNNGV.